This T cell receptor beta chain came from a study of T cells in Graves' hyperthyroidism and ophthalmopathy. If no ophthalmopathy progression occurred within 18 months, Graves' hyperthyroidism was stable. Isolation of PBMCs was performed on about 10 ml fresh peripheral blood. TCR beta CDR3 region amplification was performed from RNA transcripts. TCR CDR3 regions were first amplified by RT-PCR with HTBI primers. TCRdb re-called the multiplex PCR reads with MiXCR, one entry per CDR3 protein. The sample carries roughly 300,000 distinct CDR3 sequences, roughly 21% recorded once. Of note for this clonotype: Its antigen is currently unknown.

V lost 7 bases and J 0 bases, leaving 9 bases between the germline ends. Germline V gene data show CDR1 as SGHAT and CDR2 as FQNNGV. The CDR3 has 13 residues. Study-wide results and caveats: In the blood, most expanded thyroid clonotypes above 0.001 appeared as well. Stable hyperthyroidism and ophthalmopathy were separated using 13 V-J signatures.

The sample was blood. V is TRBV11-2 and J is TRBJ1-1; D call uncertain. The receptor comes from a woman in her fifties or sixties with Graves' hyperthyroidism. The CDR3 sequence: CASIEVVNTEAFF. The CDR3 DNA is TGTGCCAGCATCGAAGTCGTGAACACTGAAGCTTTCTTT.